This T cell receptor beta chain was recovered during a study of cytomegalovirus exposure and HLA in healthy donors. At the level of the study: In terms of ancestry, the Caucasian-associated cluster contained roughly 80% of the roughly 400 genotyped donors.

PCR primers comprised 60 Vbeta and 13 Jbeta primers. Sequencing was performed with immunoSEQ multiplex PCR; in TCRdb, only in-frame clones are kept and a portion is missing. The sample consists of fewer than 130,000 clones, roughly 85% of them appearing once. Comments on this clone: This specimen includes other DNA sequences encoding the same CDR3.

The germline V gene encodes CDR1 SGHRS and CDR2 YFSETQ. Trimming at V came to 0 bases and at J to 4 bases, leaving 2 bases not matched to a gene. The CDR3 covers 15 residues. The clonotype comes from a woman in her 40s in good health and CMV-seronegative. The chain joins TRBV5-1 to TRBJ2-1; 9 nucleotides align to TRBD2. Sequencing used PBMCs. The CDR3 coding sequence is TGCGCCAGCAGCTTGGGCGGGAGGGCTTACAATGAGCAGTTCTTC. Translation: CASSLGGRAYNEQFF.